This TCR beta chain stems from a study of CD4+ T cells in melanoma. TCRdb's table, derived via immunoSEQ multiplex PCR, lists solely in-frame clones and lacks some. The table lists some 150,000 clones, nearly 95% of them singletons, with 1.5% in the top ten. V gave up 0 bases and J gave up 8 bases; unmatched junction bases: 4. CDR1 SGHNT and CDR2 YYREEE come from the germline V gene (reference sequence). The CDR3 has 13 amino acids. The clonotype originates from a human donor with melanoma. This sequence joins TRBV5-4 and TRBJ1-1; the match to TRBD1 covers 7 bases. The CDR3 reads CASSLVTGEEAFF. Here the CDR3 DNA reads TGTGCCAGCAGCTTGGTTACAGGGGAAGAAGCTTTCTTT.